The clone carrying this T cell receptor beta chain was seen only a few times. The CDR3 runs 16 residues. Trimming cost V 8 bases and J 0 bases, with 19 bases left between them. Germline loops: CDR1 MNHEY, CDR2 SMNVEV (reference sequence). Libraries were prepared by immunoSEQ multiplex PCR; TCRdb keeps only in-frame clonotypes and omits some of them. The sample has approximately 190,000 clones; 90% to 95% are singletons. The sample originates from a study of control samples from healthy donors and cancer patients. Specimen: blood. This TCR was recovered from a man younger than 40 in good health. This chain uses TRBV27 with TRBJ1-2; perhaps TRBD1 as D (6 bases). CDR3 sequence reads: CASLRDIFLTNYGYTF. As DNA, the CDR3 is TGTGCCAGCCTAAGGGACATTTTCCTAACTAACTATGGCTACACCTTC.